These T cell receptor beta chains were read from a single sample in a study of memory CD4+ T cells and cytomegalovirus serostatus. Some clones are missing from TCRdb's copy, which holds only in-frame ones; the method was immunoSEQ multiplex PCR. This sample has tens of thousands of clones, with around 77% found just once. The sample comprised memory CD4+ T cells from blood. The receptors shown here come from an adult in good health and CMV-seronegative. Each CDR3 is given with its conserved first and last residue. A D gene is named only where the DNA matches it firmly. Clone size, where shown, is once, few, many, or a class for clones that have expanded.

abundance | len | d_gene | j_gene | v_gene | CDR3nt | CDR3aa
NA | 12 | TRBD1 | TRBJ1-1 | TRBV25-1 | TGTGCCAGCAGCTACAGGGGAACTGAAGCTTTCTTT | CASSYRGTEAFF
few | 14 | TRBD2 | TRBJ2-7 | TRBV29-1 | TGCAGCGTTGCTCATGGACTAGGCCCCTACGAGCAGTACTTC | CSVAHGLGPYEQYF
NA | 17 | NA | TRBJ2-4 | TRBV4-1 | TGCGCCAGCAGCCAAGATAGGCAGTCAATAGCCAAAAACATTCAGTACTTC | CASSQDRQSIAKNIQYF
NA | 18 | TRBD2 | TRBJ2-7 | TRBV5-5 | TGTGCCAGCAGCCAAGGGCGGGGGGCGCTAACACTATCGGGTGAGCAGTACTTC | CASSQGRGALTLSGEQYF
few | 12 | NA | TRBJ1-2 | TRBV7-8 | TGTGCCAGCAGCTTCGGGGGCTATGGCTACACCTTC | CASSFGGYGYTF
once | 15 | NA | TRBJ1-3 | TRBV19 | TGTGCCAGTAGTATAGATTCAGGGGCTGGAAACACCATATATTTT | CASSIDSGAGNTIYF
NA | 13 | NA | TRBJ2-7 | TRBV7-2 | TGTGCCAGCAGCCGCGGACGGTTTTACGAGCAGTACTTC | CASSRGRFYEQYF
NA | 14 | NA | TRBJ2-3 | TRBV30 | TGTGCCTGGAGTGTACGTGGGGCTAGCGATACGCAGTATTTT | CAWSVRGASDTQYF
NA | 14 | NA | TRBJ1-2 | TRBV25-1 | TGTGCCAGCAGTGCCCTCGGGGGGACATATGGCTACACCTTC | CASSALGGTYGYTF
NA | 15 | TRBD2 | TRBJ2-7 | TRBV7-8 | TGTGCCAGCACCTTCCTCCCGGGAGGGCCGTACGAGCAGTACTTC | CASTFLPGGPYEQYF
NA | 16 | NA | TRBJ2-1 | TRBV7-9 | TGTGCCAGCAGCTCCACAACAGGGACTGATTACAATGAGCAGTTCTTC | CASSSTTGTDYNEQFF
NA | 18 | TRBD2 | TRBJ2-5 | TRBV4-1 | TGCGCCAGCAGCCAAGCCACCGGGACTAGCGGGGCCCAAGAGACCCAGTACTTC | CASSQATGTSGAQETQYF
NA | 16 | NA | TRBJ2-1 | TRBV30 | TGTGCCTGGAGTGGACCCGGGTCCGGGGCACGGGATGAGCAGTTCTTC | CAWSGPGSGARDEQFF
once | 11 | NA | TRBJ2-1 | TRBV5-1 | TGCGCCAGCAGCCAGACCAATGAGCAGTTCTTC | CASSQTNEQFF
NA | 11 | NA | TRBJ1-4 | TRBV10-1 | TGCGCCAGCAGTGAGTCGAACGGGGGCCGTTTT | CASSESNGGRF
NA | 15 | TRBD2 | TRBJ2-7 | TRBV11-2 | TGTGCCAGCAGCCCCCGAAGCGGGAGTGGGTACGAGCAGTACTTC | CASSPRSGSGYEQYF
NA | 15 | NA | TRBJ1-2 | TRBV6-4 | TGTGCCAGCAGCCCAGGGTCCCTCACATCCTATGGCTACACCTTC | CASSPGSLTSYGYTF
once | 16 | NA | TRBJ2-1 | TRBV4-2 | TGTGCCAGCAGCCAAGTCGCCAGCAGCGGCACAAATGAGCAGTTCTTC | CASSQVASSGTNEQFF
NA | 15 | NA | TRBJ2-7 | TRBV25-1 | TGTGCCAGCAGTGAAAGGGGTTTAAGGACCTACGAGCAGTACTTC | CASSERGLRTYEQYF
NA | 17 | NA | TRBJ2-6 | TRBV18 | TGTGCCAGCTCACGGGCGACCCAGGTTACTGGGGCCAACGTCCTGACTTTC | CASSRATQVTGANVLTF
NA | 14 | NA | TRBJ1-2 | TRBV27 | TGTGCCAGCAGTTTAAACCGTGGGAACTATGGCTACACCTTC | CASSLNRGNYGYTF
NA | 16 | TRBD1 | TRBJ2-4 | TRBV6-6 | TGTGCCAGCAGCCCAATCGACTCCGGGACAGGGGACGTTCAGTACTTC | CASSPIDSGTGDVQYF
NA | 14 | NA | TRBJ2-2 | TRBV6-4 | TGTGCCAGCAGCCAATACAGGGACACCGGGGAGCTGTTTTTT | CASSQYRDTGELFF